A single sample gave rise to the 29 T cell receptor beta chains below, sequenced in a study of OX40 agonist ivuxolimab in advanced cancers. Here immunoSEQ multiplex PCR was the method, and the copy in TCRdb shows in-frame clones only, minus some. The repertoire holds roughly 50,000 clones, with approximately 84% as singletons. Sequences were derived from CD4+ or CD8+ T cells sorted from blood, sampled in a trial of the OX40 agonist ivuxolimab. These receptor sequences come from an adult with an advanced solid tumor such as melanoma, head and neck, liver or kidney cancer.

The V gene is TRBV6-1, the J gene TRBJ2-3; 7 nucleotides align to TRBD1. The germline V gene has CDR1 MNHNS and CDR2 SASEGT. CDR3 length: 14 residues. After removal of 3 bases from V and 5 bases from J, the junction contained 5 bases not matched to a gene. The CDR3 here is CASSDQGDGDTQYF. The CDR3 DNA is TGTGCCAGCAGTGATCAGGGGGATGGAGATACGCAGTATTTT.

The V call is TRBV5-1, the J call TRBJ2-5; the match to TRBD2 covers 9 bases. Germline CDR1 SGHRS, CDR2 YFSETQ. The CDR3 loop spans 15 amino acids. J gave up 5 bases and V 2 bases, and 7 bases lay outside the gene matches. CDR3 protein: CASSFGAGGPETQYF. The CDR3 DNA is TGCGCCAGCAGCTTCGGGGCGGGAGGGCCCGAGACCCAGTACTTC.

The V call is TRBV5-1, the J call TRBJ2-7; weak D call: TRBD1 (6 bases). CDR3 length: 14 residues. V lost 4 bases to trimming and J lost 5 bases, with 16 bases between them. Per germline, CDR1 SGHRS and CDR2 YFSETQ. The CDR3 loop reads CASSAQGPLDEQYF. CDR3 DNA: TGCGCCAGCAGCGCACAGGGCCCCTTGGACGAGCAGTACTTC.

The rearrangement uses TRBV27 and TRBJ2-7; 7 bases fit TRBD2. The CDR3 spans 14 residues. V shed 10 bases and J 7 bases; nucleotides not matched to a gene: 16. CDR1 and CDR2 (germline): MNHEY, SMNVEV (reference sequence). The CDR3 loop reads CATSPAGEGSEQYF. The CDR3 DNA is TGTGCCACCTCCCCGGCGGGAGAGGGTTCGGAGCAGTACTTC.

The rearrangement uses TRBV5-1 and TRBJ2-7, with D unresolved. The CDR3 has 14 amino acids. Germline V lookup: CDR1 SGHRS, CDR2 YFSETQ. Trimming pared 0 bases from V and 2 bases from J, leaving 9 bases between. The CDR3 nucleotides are TGCGCCAGCAGCTTGGACCCGACCGCCTACGAGCAGTACTTC. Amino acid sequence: CASSLDPTAYEQYF.

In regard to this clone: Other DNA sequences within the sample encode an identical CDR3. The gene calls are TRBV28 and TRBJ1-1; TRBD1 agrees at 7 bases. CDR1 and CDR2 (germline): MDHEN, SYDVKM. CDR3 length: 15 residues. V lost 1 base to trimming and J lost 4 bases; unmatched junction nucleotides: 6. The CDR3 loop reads CASSLFSRGSTEAFF. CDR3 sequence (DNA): TGTGCCAGCAGTTTATTTTCCAGGGGGAGCACTGAAGCTTTCTTT.

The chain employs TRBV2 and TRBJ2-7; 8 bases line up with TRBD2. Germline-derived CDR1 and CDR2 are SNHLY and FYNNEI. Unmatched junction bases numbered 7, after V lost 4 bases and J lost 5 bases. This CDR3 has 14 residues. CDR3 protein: CASSVSGGPHEQYF. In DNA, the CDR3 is TGTGCCAGCAGTGTCTCGGGAGGGCCCCACGAGCAGTACTTC.

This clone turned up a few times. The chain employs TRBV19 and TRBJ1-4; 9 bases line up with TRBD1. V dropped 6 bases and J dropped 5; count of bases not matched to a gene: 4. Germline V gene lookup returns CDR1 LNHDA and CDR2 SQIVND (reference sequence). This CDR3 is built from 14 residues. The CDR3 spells CASRLTGGNEKLFF. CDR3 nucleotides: TGTGCCAGTAGGCTGACAGGGGGGAATGAAAAACTGTTTTTT.

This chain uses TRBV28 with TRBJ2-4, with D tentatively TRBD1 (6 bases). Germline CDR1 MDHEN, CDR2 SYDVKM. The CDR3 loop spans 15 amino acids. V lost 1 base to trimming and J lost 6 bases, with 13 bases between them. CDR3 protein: CASSLLDGTRNIQYF. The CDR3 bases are TGTGCCAGCAGTTTATTGGACGGGACAAGAAACATTCAGTACTTC.

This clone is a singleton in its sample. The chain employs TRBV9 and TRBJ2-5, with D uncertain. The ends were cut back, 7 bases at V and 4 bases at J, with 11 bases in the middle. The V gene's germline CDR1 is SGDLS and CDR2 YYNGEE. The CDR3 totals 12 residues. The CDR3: CASGKAGETQYF. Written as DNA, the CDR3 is TGTGCCAGCGGAAAGGCCGGAGAGACCCAGTACTTC.

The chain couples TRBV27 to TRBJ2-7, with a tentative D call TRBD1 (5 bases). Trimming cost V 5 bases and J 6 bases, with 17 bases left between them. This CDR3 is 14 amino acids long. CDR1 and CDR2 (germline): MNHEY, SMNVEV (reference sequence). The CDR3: CASSPYQGGSEQYF. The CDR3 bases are TGTGCCAGCAGTCCGTATCAGGGTGGGTCCGAGCAGTACTTC.

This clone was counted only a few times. The CDR3 DNA sequence: TGTGCCAGCAGTGGACAGACCAGCTCCTACAATGAGCAGTTCTTC. It yields the protein CASSGQTSSYNEQFF. The chain recombines TRBV6-5 with TRBJ2-1, with D possibly matching TRBD1 (6 bases). The V gene's germline CDR1 is MNHEY and CDR2 SVGAGI. There are 15 residues in the CDR3. V was shortened by 5 bases and J by 0 bases, with 11 bases between the two germline ends.

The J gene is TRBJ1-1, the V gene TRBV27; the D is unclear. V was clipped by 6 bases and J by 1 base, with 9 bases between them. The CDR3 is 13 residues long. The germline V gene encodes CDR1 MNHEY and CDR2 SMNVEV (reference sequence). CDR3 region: CASSRLRNTEAFF. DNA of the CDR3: TGTGCCAGCAGCCGCCTCAGGAACACTGAAGCTTTCTTT.

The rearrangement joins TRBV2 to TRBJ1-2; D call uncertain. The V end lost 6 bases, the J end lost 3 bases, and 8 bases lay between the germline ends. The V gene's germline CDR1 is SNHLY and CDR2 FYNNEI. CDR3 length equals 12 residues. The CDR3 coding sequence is TGTGCCAGCAGGGAACGGGACTATGGCTACACCTTC. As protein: CASRERDYGYTF.

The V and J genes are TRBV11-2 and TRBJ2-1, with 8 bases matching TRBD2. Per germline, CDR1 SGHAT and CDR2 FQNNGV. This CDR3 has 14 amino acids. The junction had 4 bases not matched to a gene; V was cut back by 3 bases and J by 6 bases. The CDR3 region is CASSLRAGVNEQFF. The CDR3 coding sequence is TGTGCCAGCAGCTTGAGAGCGGGGGTCAATGAGCAGTTCTTC.

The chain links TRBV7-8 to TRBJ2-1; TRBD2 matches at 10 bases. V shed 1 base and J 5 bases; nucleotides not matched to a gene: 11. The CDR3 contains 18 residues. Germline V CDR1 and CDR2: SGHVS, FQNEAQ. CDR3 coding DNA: TGTGCCAGCAGCTTAGTGGCTAGCGGGAGAGGGTCCAACAATGAGCAGTTCTTC. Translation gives CASSLVASGRGSNNEQFF. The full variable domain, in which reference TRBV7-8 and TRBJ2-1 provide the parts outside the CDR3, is GAGVSQSPRYKVAKRGQDVALRCDPISGHVSLFWYQQALGQGPEFLTYFQNEAQLDKSGLPSDRFFAERPEGSVSTLKIQRTQQEDSAVYLCASSLVASGRGSNNEQFFGPGTRLTVL.

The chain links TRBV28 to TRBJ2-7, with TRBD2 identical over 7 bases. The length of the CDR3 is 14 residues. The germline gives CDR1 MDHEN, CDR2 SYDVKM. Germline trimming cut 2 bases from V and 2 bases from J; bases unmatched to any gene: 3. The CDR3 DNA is TGTGCCAGCAGTTTAAACGGGAGGCCCTACGAGCAGTACTTC. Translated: CASSLNGRPYEQYF.

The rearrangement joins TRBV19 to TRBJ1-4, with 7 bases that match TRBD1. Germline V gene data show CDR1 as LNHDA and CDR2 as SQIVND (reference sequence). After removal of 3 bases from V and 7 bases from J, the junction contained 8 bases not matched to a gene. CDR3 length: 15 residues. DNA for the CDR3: TGTGCCAGTAGTATCCCCGGGACAGATCCTGAAAAACTGTTTTTT. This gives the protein CASSIPGTDPEKLFF.

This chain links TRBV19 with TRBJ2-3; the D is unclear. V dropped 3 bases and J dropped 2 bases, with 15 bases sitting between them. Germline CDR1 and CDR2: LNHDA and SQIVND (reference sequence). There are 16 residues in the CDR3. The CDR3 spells CASSMATIRDTDTQYF. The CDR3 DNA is TGTGCCAGTAGTATGGCCACCATTCGAGACACAGATACGCAGTATTTT.

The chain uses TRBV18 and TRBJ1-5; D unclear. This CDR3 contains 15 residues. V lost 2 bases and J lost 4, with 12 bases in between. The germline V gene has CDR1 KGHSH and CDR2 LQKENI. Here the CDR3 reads CASSPEVVGNQPQHF. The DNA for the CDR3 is TGTGCCAGCTCACCAGAAGTCGTGGGAAATCAGCCCCAGCATTTT.

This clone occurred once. As DNA, the CDR3 is TGTGCCAGTAGTATAGCGTCGGGGACAGGGGCTGAAGCTTTCTTT. It encodes CASSIASGTGAEAFF. This chain links TRBV19 with TRBJ1-1, with 10 bases aligning to TRBD1. Trimming removed 1 base from V and 6 bases from J; junction bases left unmatched: 5. The length of the CDR3 is 15 residues. Germline V gene sequence: CDR1 LNHDA, CDR2 SQIVND (reference sequence).

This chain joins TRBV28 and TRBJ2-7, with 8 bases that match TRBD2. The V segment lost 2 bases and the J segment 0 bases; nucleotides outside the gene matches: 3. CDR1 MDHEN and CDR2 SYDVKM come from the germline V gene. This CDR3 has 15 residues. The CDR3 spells CASSLLAGGSYEQYF. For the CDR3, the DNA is TGTGCCAGCAGTTTACTAGCGGGCGGCTCCTACGAGCAGTACTTC.

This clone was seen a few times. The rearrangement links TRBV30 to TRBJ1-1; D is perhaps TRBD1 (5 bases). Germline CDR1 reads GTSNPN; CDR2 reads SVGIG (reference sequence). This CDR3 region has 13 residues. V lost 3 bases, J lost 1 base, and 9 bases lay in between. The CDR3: CAWRVGRNTEAFF. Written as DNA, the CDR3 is TGTGCCTGGAGAGTGGGACGGAACACTGAAGCTTTCTTT.

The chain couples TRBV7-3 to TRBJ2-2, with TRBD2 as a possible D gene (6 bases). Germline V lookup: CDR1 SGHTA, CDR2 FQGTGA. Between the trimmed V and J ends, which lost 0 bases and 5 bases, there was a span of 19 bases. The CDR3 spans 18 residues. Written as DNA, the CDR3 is TGTGCCAGCAGCTTAACACTCACTCGGGACTTTGCAACCGGGGAGCTGTTTTTT. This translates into CASSLTLTRDFATGELFF.

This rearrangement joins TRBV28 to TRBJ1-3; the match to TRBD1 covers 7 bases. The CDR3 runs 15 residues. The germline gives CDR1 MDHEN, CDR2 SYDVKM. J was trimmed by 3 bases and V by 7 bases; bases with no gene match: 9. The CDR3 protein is CASKDGGQFGNTIYF. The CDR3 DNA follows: TGTGCCAGCAAGGACGGGGGACAGTTTGGAAACACCATATATTTT.

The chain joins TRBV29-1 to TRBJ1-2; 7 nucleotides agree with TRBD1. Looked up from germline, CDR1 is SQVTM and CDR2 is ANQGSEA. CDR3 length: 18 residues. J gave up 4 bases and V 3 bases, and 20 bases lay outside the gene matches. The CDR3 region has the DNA TGCAGCGTTGACCCTAACCCCGGAGGGACAGCGACGATCTATGGCTACACCTTC. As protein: CSVDPNPGGTATIYGYTF.

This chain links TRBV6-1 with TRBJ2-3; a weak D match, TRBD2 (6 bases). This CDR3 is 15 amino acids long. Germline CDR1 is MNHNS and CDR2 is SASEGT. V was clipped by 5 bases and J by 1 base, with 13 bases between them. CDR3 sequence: CASSISGEGTDTQYF. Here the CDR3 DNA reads TGTGCCAGCAGTATTTCGGGAGAGGGCACAGATACGCAGTATTTT.

CDR3 DNA sequence: TGCGCCAGCAGCCAAGTTGTTGACACCATATATTTT. Amino acids: CASSQVVDTIYF. The rearrangement uses TRBV4-1 and TRBJ1-3; D gene ambiguous. There are 12 residues in the CDR3. The ends were cut back, 1 base at V and 8 bases at J, with 6 bases in the middle. From germline, CDR1 is MGHRA and CDR2 YSYEKL.

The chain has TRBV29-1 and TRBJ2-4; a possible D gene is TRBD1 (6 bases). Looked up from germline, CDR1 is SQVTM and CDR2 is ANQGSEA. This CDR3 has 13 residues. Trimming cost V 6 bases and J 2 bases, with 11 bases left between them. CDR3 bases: TGCAGCGTGATAGGACAGTCCAAAAACATTCAGTACTTC. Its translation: CSVIGQSKNIQYF.